By proportion, the clone carrying this TCR beta chain is medium-sized (0.01 to 0.1%). Its antigen is still unknown. TCRdb re-analysed the 5' RACE reads in MiXCR, keeping a single row per CDR3 protein. The sample consists of around 10,000 distinct CDR3 sequences, over 25% of them appearing once. Study results and caveats: The TCR gene usage of tumor memory CD4+ T cells clustered together with blood and lymph node memory CD4+ cells and with lymph node naive CD4+ cells.

The sorted Tregs were CD4+CD25+CD127-/low cells. The specimen sequenced was Tregs sorted from a lymph node. The TCR comes from a female donor with breast cancer.

The DNA of the CDR3 is TGCGCCAGCAGCTTGCCCAGCGGGGCCTACAATGAGCAGTTCTTC. Amino acid sequence: CASSLPSGAYNEQFF. The chain carries TRBV5-1 and TRBJ2-1; TRBD2 matches 7 bases. CDR3 length: 15 amino acids. J gave up 2 bases and V 1 base, and 3 bases lay outside the gene matches. From germline, CDR1 is SGHRS and CDR2 YFSETQ.